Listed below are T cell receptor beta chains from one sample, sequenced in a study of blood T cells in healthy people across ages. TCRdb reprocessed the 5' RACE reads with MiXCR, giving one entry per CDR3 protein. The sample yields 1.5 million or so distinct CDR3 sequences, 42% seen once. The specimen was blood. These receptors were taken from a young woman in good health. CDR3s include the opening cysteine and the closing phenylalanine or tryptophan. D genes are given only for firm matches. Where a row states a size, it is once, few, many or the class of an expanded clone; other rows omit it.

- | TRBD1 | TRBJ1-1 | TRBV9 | TGTGCCAGCAGCCCGCGACAGGGGGCGGCGAGGACTGAAGCTTTCTTT | CASSPRQGAARTEAFF
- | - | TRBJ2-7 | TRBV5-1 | TGCGCCAGCAGCCCCTCCCGGGTAGGGCCCTACGAGCAGTACTTC | CASSPSRVGPYEQYF
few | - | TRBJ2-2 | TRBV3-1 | TGTGCCAGCAGCCAAGTGGGCGAGACACCCGGGGAGCTGTTTTTT | CASSQVGETPGELFF
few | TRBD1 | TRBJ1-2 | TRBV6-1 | TGTGCCAGCAGGACCGGGACAGTTAACTATGGCTACACCTTC | CASRTGTVNYGYTF
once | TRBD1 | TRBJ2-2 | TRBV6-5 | TGTGCCAGCAGTTATCAGGGGGCGGGCACCGGGGAGCTGTTTTTT | CASSYQGAGTGELFF
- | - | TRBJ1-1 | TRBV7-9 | TGTGCCAGCAGCTTACGGACAGAAAGCACTGAAGCTTTCTTT | CASSLRTESTEAFF
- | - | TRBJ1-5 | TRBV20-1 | TGCAGTCCCGCGAACTGGGACGCTTACAATCAGCCCCAGCATTTT | CSPANWDAYNQPQHF
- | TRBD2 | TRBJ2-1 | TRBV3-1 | TGTGCCAGCAGCCACTCTAGCGGGGGGGCTTATAATGAGCAGTTCTTC | CASSHSSGGAYNEQFF
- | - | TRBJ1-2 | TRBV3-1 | TGTGCCAGCAGCCGTCGTCAGGGGAGCGCATCTGGCTACACCTTC | CASSRRQGSASGYTF
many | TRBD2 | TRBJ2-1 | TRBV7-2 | TGTGCCAGCAGCTCGGGACTAGCCTACAATGAGCAGTTCTTC | CASSSGLAYNEQFF
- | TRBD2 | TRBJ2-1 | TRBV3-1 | TGTGCCAGCAGCCCCTCTTCGAGACGAGCGGGAGACAATGAGCAGTTCTTC | CASSPSSRRAGDNEQFF
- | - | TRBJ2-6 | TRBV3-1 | TGTGCCAGCAGGGCGGGAACAGGGTCGGCTGGGGCCAACGTCCTGACTTTC | CASRAGTGSAGANVLTF
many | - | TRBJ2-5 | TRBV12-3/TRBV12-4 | TGTGCCAGCAGTTTCGGGAGTGCAAAAGAGACCCAGTACTTC | CASSFGSAKETQYF
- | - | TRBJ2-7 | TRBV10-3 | TGTGCCATCAGGGAAGGGGATTCCTCCTACGAGCAGTACTTC | CAIREGDSSYEQYF
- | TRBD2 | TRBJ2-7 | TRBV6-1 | TGTGCCAGCAGCCTACTCGGGACTAGCGGACGCGAGCAGTACTTC | CASSLLGTSGREQYF